This T cell receptor beta chain comes out of a study of blood T cells in healthy people across ages. Peripheral blood samples of 9 to 10 milliliters were drawn from each donor. Researchers report isolating at least 6 million PBMCs per sample. Alongside a J-beta primer mix, a sample-barcoded 5' primer served in a second PCR lasting roughly 6 to 11 cycles. Using its own MiXCR run on the 5' RACE reads, TCRdb lists one record per CDR3 protein. The repertoire holds 600,000 to 800,000 distinct CDR3 sequences, over 40% seen once, with roughly 13% in the top ten. Worth noting for this clonotype: The antigen is unknown.

Whole-study findings and limits: The study found TCR beta diversity correlated strongly with naive T cell percentage.

This CDR3 is built from 12 residues. Germline assignment: CDR1 SEHNR and CDR2 FQNEAQ (reference sequence). V lost 1 base and J lost 11, with 11 bases in between. The source is a woman aged 80 or older in good health. The source material was blood. The chain employs TRBV7-9 and TRBJ2-5; D unresolved. The DNA for the CDR3 is TGTGCCAGCAGCTTAGAAGTGGTTGAGCAGTACTTC. Translating it yields CASSLEVVEQYF.